A single sample gave rise to the 2 T cell receptor beta chains below, sequenced in a study of blood T cell repertoires in COVID-19. The assay was immunoSEQ multiplex PCR, and TCRdb's table has in-frame clones only and misses some. The sample consists of 300,000 or so clones, more than 70% of them appearing once. Sequenced material: peripheral blood. Receptors were obtained from a woman in her 50s with acute or convalescent COVID-19.

The rearrangement links TRBV18 to TRBJ2-1; TRBD2 is a possible D gene (6 bases). CDR3 size: 14 residues. Trimming removed 2 bases from V and 5 bases from J, with 10 bases in between. Germline V gene data show CDR1 as KGHSH and CDR2 as LQKENI. The CDR3 DNA is TGTGCCAGCTCACCAGGGGGGTGGGACAATGAGCAGTTCTTC. As protein: CASSPGGWDNEQFF. Looking up the rest from reference TRBV18 and TRBJ2-1 gives the full variable domain: NAGVMQNPRHLVRRRGQEARLRCSPMKGHSHVYWYRQLPEEGLKFMVYLQKENIIDESGMPKERFSAEFPKEGPSILRIQQVVRGDSAAYFCASSPGGWDNEQFFGPGTRLTVL.

This chain joins TRBV30 and TRBJ1-4; 9 nucleotides match TRBD1. The V gene's germline CDR1 is GTSNPN and CDR2 SVGIG (reference sequence). After removal of 7 bases from V and 0 bases from J, the junction contained 6 bases not matched to a gene. CDR3 length: 15 amino acids. The CDR3 nucleotides are TGTGCCTCGGACAGGGGATTTGCAACTAATGAAAAACTGTTTTTT. Its translation: CASDRGFATNEKLFF. Looking up the rest from reference TRBV30 and TRBJ1-4 gives the full variable domain: SQTIHQWPATLVQPVGSPLSLECTVEGTSNPNLYWYRQAAGRGLQLLFYSVGIGQISSEVPQNLSASRPQDRQFILSSKKLLLSDSGFYLCASDRGFATNEKLFFGSGTQLSVL.